This TCR beta chain was profiled in a study of blood T cell repertoires in COVID-19. CDR1 and CDR2 from the germline V gene are SNHLY and FYNNEI. V was cut by 6 bases and J by 2 bases, with 11 bases left in between. The CDR3 spans 15 residues. Authors' methods: Estimation of nucleated cell counts relied on the amplification of reference gene primers. TCRdb's copy holds only in-frame clones and misses some; the assay was immunoSEQ multiplex PCR. Clone size and V and J calls were adopted from that table, with D and trimming inferred from the DNA. The table has under 250,000 clones, approximately 80% seen once.

The chain joins TRBV2 to TRBJ1-6; unclear D gene. The clonotype comes from a man aged 25 to 40 who had recovered from COVID-19. The sample was peripheral blood. In DNA form, the CDR3 reads TGTGCCAGCAGGTTTACTCTGACCTATAATTCACCCCTCCACTTT. Translating gives CASRFTLTYNSPLHF.